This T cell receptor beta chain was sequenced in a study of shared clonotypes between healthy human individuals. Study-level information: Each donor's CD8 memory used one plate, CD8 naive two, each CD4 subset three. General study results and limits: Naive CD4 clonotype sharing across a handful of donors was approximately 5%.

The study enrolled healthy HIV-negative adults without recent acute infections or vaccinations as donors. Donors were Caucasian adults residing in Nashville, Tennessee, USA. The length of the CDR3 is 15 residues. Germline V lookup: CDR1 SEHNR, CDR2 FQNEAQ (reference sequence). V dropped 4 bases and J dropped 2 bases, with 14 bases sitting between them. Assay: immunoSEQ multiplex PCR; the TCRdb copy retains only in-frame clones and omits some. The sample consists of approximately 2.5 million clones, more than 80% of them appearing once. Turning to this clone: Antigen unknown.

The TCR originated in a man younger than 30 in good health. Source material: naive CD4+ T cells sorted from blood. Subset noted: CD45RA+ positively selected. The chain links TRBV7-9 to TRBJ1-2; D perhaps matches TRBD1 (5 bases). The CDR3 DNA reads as TGTGCCAGCAGCTCCTCGGGGGGGACGAACTATGGCTACACCTTC. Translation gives CASSSSGGTNYGYTF.